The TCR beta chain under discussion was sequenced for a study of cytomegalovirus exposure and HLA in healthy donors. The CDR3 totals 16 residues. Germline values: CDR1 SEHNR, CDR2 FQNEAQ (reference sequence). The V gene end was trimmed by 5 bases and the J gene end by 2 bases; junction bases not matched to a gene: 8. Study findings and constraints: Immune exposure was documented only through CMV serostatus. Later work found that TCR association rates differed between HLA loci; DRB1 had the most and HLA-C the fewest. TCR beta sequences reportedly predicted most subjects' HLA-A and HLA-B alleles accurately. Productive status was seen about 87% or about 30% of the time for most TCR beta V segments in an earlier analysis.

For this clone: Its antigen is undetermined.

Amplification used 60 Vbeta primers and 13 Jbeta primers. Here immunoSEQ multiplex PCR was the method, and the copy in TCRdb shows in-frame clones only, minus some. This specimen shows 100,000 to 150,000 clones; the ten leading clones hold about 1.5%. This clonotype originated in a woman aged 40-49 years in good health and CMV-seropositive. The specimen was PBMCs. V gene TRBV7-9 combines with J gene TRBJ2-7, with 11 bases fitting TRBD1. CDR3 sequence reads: CASSIGGGQGAYEQYF. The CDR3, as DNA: TGTGCCAGCAGCATAGGGGGGGGACAGGGGGCCTACGAGCAGTACTTC.